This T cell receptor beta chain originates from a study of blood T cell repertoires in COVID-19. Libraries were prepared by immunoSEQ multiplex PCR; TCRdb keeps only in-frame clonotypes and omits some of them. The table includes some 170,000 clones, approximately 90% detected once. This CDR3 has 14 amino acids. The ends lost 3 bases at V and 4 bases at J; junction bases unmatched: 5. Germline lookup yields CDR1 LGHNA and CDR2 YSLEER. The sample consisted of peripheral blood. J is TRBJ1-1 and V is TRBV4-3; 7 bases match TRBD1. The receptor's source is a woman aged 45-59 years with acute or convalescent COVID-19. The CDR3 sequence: CASSQGQHSTEAFF. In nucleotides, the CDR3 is TGCGCCAGCAGCCAGGGACAGCACTCCACTGAAGCTTTCTTT.